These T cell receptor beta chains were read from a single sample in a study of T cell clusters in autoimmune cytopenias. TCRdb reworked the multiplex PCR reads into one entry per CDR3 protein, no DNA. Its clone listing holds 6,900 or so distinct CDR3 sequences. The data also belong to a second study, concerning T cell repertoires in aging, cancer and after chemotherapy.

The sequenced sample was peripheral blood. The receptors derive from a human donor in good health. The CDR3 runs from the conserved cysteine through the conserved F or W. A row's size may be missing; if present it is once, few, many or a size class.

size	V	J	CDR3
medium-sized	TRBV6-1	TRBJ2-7	CASSHEAGTGGHEQYF
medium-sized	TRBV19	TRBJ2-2	CASSVYWGPGTGELFF
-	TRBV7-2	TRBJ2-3	CASSLGLAGGISTDTQYF
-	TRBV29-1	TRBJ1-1	CSIKGPVRDTEAFF
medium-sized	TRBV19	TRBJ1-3	CASRPRREADTIYF
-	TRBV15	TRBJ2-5	CATSTGQGKETQYF
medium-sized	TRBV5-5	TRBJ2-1	CASSPLGTYNEQFF
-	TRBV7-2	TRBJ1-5	CASSPQSPQPQHF
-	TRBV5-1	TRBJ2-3	CASSLAGQSTDTQYF
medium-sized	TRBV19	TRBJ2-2	CASSTTTGAGELFF
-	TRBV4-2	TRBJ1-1	CASSQDPGGGRGTEAFF
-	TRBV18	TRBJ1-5	CASSRDGSNQPQHF
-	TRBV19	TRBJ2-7	CASSNSGIEPSYEQYF
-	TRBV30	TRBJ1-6	CACPGTLREGMNSPLHF
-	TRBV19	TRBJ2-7	CASSIGLAGTYEQYF
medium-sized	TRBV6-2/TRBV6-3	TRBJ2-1	CASSGQGQHNEQFF
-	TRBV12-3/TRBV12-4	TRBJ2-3	CASSGDLTDTQYF
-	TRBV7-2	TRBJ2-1	CASRGQGGSTYNEQFF